This T cell receptor (beta chain) is drawn from a study of T cell responses to AZD1222 COVID-19 vaccine. Concerning this clone itself: Its antigen is unidentified.

Study conclusions and caveats: The sample set comprised mostly white British donors with more females, and clonal diversity was possibly underestimated.

Germline V gives CDR1 SNHLY, CDR2 FYNNEI. This CDR3 region has 13 residues. V lost 3 bases and J lost 6; bases outside the gene matches: 3. Assay: immunoSEQ multiplex PCR; the TCRdb copy retains only in-frame clones and omits some. The sample has about 100,000 clones; roughly 89% are singletons. This clonotype originated in an adult in good health. This material consisted of peripheral blood, taken on day 0 of AZD1222 vaccination. V is TRBV2 and J is TRBJ2-3, with TRBD1 matching 7 bases. CDR3 loop: CASSEQGEDTQYF. The CDR3 nucleotides are TGTGCCAGCAGTGAGCAGGGGGAGGATACGCAGTATTTT.